The 26 T cell receptor beta chains reported below all come from one sample, sequenced in a study of identical twins. TCRdb reanalysed the 5' RACE reads using MiXCR and keeps one entry per CDR3 protein. Among hundreds of thousands of distinct CDR3 sequences listed, 21% were seen once. These data were likewise used in another study, on T cells expressing NK-cell markers.

The sequenced sample consisted of PBMCs. Every receptor here comes from a woman aged 18-35 years in good health.

This clonotype was counted at least ten times. V is TRBV7-8 and J is TRBJ2-7; TRBD2 matches 8 bases. The CDR3 has 15 amino acids. Germline CDR1 reads SGHVS; CDR2 reads FQNEAQ. Trimming removed 4 bases from V and 0 bases from J; junction bases left unmatched: 5. CDR3 sequence (DNA): TGTGCCAGCAGCTCAGCGGGGGACCTCTCCTACGAGCAGTACTTC. It codes for CASSSAGDLSYEQYF.

This chain uses TRBV7-9 with TRBJ2-2; 7 nucleotides line up with TRBD2. Germline V gene sequence: CDR1 SEHNR, CDR2 FQNEAQ (reference sequence). Losses at the gene ends were 3 bases for V and 6 bases for J; bases not matched to a gene: 7. The CDR3 covers 15 residues. The CDR3 nucleotides read TGTGCCAGCAGCTTGAAGGGAGGGATTGCCGGGGAGCTGTTTTTT. Translation: CASSLKGGIAGELFF. Using reference TRBV7-9 and TRBJ2-2 for the parts outside the CDR3, the full variable domain is DTGVSQNPRHKITKRGQNVTFRCDPISEHNRLYWYRQTLGQGPEFLTYFQNEAQLEKSRLLSDRFSAERPKGSFSTLEIQRTEQGDSAMYLCASSLKGGIAGELFFGEGSRLTVL.

The J gene is TRBJ1-1, the V gene TRBV7-6; D not certain. The V end was cut by 1 base, the J end by 2 bases, with 11 bases between. Germline values: CDR1 SGHVS, CDR2 FNYEAQ. CDR3 length equals 15 residues. The CDR3 DNA follows: TGTGCCAGCAGCTTAGAGTCGGCTATCAACACTGAAGCTTTCTTT. This codes for CASSLESAINTEAFF.

This clonotype has only a few counts. The chain is built from TRBV6-5 and TRBJ2-2, with 9 nucleotides matching TRBD2. CDR1 MNHEY and CDR2 SVGAGI come from the germline V gene. V lost 0 bases and J lost 3; bases outside the gene matches: 2. The CDR3 loop spans 16 amino acids. The CDR3, as DNA: TGTGCCAGCAGTTACTCGGCGGGAGGGTACACCGGGGAGCTGTTTTTT. It encodes CASSYSAGGYTGELFF.

V gene TRBV25-1 combines with J gene TRBJ2-1; a weak D match, TRBD1 (6 bases). V dropped 5 bases and J dropped 1 base, with 15 bases sitting between them. The length of the CDR3 is 16 residues. The germline V gene encodes CDR1 MGHDK and CDR2 SYGVNS. This CDR3 reads CASSSSRGASYNEQFF. The CDR3 DNA reads TGTGCCAGCAGTTCATCCAGGGGAGCGTCCTACAATGAGCAGTTCTTC. Full variable domain (outside the CDR3, taken from reference TRBV25-1 and TRBJ2-1): EADIYQTPRYLVIGTGKKITLECSQTMGHDKMYWYQQDPGMELHLIHYSYGVNSTEKGDLSSESTVSRIRTEHFPLTLESARPSHTSQYLCASSSSRGASYNEQFFGPGTRLTVL.

The CDR3 sequence is CATLFTAAGHMGDEQYF. The CDR3 DNA is TGTGCCACATTATTCACCGCCGCGGGCCATATGGGGGACGAGCAGTACTTC. The V gene is TRBV6-2 or TRBV6-3, the J gene TRBJ2-7, with D possibly called TRBD1 or TRBD2 (5 bases each). The CDR3 is 17 residues long. The germline V gene has CDR1 MNHEY and CDR2 SVGEGT. Trimming stripped 10 bases from V and 5 bases from J, with 30 bases between.

This chain connects TRBV19 to TRBJ1-1; maybe TRBD1 (5 bases). The CDR3 spans 12 residues. Trimming left V 10 bases short and J 2 bases short, with 11 bases between. CDR1 is LNHDA and CDR2 is SQIVND in the germline V gene (reference sequence). In nucleotides, the CDR3 is TGTGCCACTAGACGGACAAACACTGAAGCTTTCTTT. Translation gives CATRRTNTEAFF.

In this sample, this clonotype turned up a few times. J is TRBJ1-1 and V is TRBV9; D remains unclear. V was pared by 0 bases and J by 1 base, with 7 bases between. CDR3 length: 14 amino acids. Per germline, CDR1 SGDLS and CDR2 YYNGEE. The CDR3 reads CASSVVPGNTEAFF. The DNA for the CDR3 is TGTGCCAGCAGCGTAGTGCCAGGGAACACTGAAGCTTTCTTT.

This clonotype was detected only a few times. The V and J genes are TRBV6-6 and TRBJ1-1; D is possibly TRBD1 (5 bases). CDR1 is MNHNY and CDR2 is SVGAGI in the germline V gene (reference sequence). The CDR3 is 12 amino acids. Between the trimmed V and J ends, which lost 6 bases and 11 bases, there was a span of 16 bases. This CDR3 is CASRGRRVNAFF. CDR3 DNA: TGTGCCAGCAGGGGCCGCAGGGTAAACGCTTTCTTT.

In its sample, this clonotype was seen a few times. This rearrangement joins TRBV7-9 to TRBJ2-5, with a possible D match to TRBD1 (6 bases). The germline CDR1 and CDR2 sequences are SEHNR and FQNEAQ (reference sequence). The CDR3 spans 14 residues. V shed 5 bases and J shed 2 bases, with 12 bases lying between them. The CDR3 spells CASSQIGQQETQYF. The CDR3 coding sequence is TGTGCCAGCAGCCAAATCGGACAGCAAGAGACCCAGTACTTC.

The chain is built from TRBV6-1 and TRBJ2-7; D remains ambiguous. The CDR3 spans 13 residues. Trimming shortened V by 1 base and J by 4 bases, and 8 bases separated the two germline ends. Germline V CDR1 and CDR2: MNHNS, SASEGT. DNA for the CDR3: TGTGCCAGCAGTGAAGAAGGATTTTACGAGCAGTACTTC. This gives the protein CASSEEGFYEQYF.

This chain links TRBV10-3 with TRBJ2-4, with D perhaps given as TRBD1 or TRBD2 (5 bases each). CDR1 ENHRY and CDR2 SYGVKD come from the germline V gene. This CDR3 comprises 16 residues. Trimming stripped 4 bases from V and 0 bases from J, with 13 bases between. The DNA of the CDR3 is TGTGCCATCAGTGGGACCCGGGACGCAGCCAAAAACATTCAGTACTTC. It yields the protein CAISGTRDAAKNIQYF.

This clonotype turned up a few times. The V call is TRBV12-3 or TRBV12-4, the J call TRBJ1-6; the D is unclear. Between the trimmed V and J ends, which lost 6 bases and 6 bases, there was a span of 9 bases. The CDR3 is 13 amino acids. CDR3 nucleotides: TGTGCCAGCAGCCTGGCGCTTAATTCACCCCTCCACTTT. Protein: CASSLALNSPLHF.

The table lists this clonotype with a few counts. The chain carries TRBV29-1 and TRBJ2-1, with 7 bases lining up with TRBD1. This CDR3 is built from 13 residues. V lost 7 bases to trimming and J lost 5 bases; unmatched junction nucleotides: 8. The germline gives CDR1 SQVTM, CDR2 ANQGSEA. For the CDR3, the DNA is TGCAGCGCCACGACAGGGTGCCACAATGAGCAGTTCTTC. Encoded protein: CSATTGCHNEQFF.

A note on this clonotype: This clone may be a read error of a much larger clone one base away. This sequence joins TRBV5-1 and TRBJ2-7; D gene ambiguous. This CDR3 is 14 amino acids long. Looked up from germline, CDR1 is SGHRS and CDR2 is YFSETQ. CDR3 DNA: TGCGCCAGCAGCTTGAGCCAAACCGCCTACGTGCAGTACTTC. It specifies CASSLSQTAYVQYF. Filled out from reference TRBV5-1 and TRBJ2-7, the complete variable domain reads KAGVTQTPRYLIKTRGQQVTLSCSPISGHRSVSWYQQTPGQGLQFLFEYFSETQRNKGNFPGRFSGRQFSNSRSEMNVSTLELGDSALYLCASSLSQTAYVQYFGPGTRLTVT.

The chain couples TRBV5-6 to TRBJ2-1; TRBD2 might be the D (5 bases). CDR3 length: 14 amino acids. Germline V gene sequence: CDR1 SGHDT, CDR2 YYEEEE. Trimming took off 4 bases at V and 2 bases at J, with 10 bases between the two ends. This CDR3 is CASSDGITYNEQFF. DNA of the CDR3: TGTGCCAGCAGCGACGGGATCACCTACAATGAGCAGTTCTTC.

This clonotype was recorded at least ten times. This chain connects TRBV10-3 to TRBJ2-1; 8 nucleotides agree with TRBD2. In germline, CDR1 is ENHRY, CDR2 SYGVKD. This CDR3 spans 15 amino acids. V dropped 6 bases and J dropped 1; count of bases not matched to a gene: 5. This CDR3 reads CAISSSGESYNEQFF. As DNA, the CDR3 is TGTGCCATCAGCAGTAGCGGGGAATCCTACAATGAGCAGTTCTTC.

The chain recombines TRBV10-3 with TRBJ2-3, with TRBD2 as a possible D gene (6 bases). Germline assignment: CDR1 ENHRY and CDR2 SYGVKD. This CDR3 contains 15 residues. The V end lost 9 bases, the J end lost 4 bases, and 20 bases lay between the germline ends. The CDR3 sequence: CAISRVGGDSDTQYF. The CDR3 region has the DNA TGTGCCATTTCGAGAGTGGGCGGGGACTCAGATACGCAGTATTTT.

This clonotype was counted at least ten times. The chain recombines TRBV12-3 or TRBV12-4 with TRBJ2-5; D is perhaps TRBD1 (6 bases). Trimming cost V 4 bases and J 5 bases, with 11 bases left between them. The CDR3 totals 13 residues. In DNA form, the CDR3 reads TGTGCCAGCAGTTCAAGGGGGTCGGAGACCCAGTACTTC. It translates to CASSSRGSETQYF.

The chain joins TRBV20-1 to TRBJ2-1; 9 nucleotides match TRBD2. The CDR3 runs to 14 residues. The V and J ends lost 3 bases and 8 bases, in that order; junction bases with no gene match: 8. Germline V gives CDR1 DFQATT, CDR2 SNEGSKA (reference sequence). The CDR3 coding sequence is TGCAGTGCTAGTGTAGCGGGGGAGGGGGATGAGCAGTTCTTC. It codes for CSASVAGEGDEQFF.

This clonotype was picked up a small number of times. The rearrangement joins TRBV6-5 to TRBJ1-3, with D hard to call. V lost 4 bases to trimming and J lost 1 base, with 8 bases between them. Per germline, CDR1 MNHEY and CDR2 SVGAGI. The CDR3 covers 14 residues. This chain's CDR3 is CASSLGRSGNTIYF. The CDR3 DNA is TGTGCCAGCAGTTTAGGGAGGTCTGGAAACACCATATATTTT.

V is TRBV11-2 and J is TRBJ2-1; TRBD2 matches 9 bases. Germline V gives CDR1 SGHAT, CDR2 FQNNGV. This CDR3 is built from 19 residues. J lost 0 bases, V lost 8 bases, and 17 bases had no gene match. CDR3 in DNA: TGTGCCAGCCGGGGGGTAGCGGGAGCCGACCTTAGCTCCTACAATGAGCAGTTCTTC. Its translation is CASRGVAGADLSSYNEQFF.

This clonotype was found a few times. The CDR3 DNA follows: TGTGCCAGCAGCCCCCTGGCCGTCAATGAGCAGTTCTTC. Translated: CASSPLAVNEQFF. V and J are TRBV6-1 and TRBJ2-1; the D is unclear. The CDR3 has 13 amino acids. The V end lost 6 bases, the J end lost 6 bases, and 12 bases lay between the germline ends. CDR1 is MNHNS, CDR2 SASEGT, per germline.

In this sample, this clonotype turned up a few times. The CDR3 loop reads CSAPLAGGFGDTQYF. CDR3 bases: TGCAGTGCGCCACTAGCGGGCGGATTTGGGGATACGCAGTATTTT. J is TRBJ2-3 and V is TRBV20-1; 9 nucleotides line up with TRBD2. Germline values: CDR1 DFQATT, CDR2 SNEGSKA (reference sequence). The V gene end was trimmed by 6 bases and the J gene end by 6 bases; junction bases not matched to a gene: 13. The CDR3 has 15 residues.

The J gene is TRBJ1-5, the V gene TRBV6-1; 10 nucleotides line up with TRBD1. Germline V gives CDR1 MNHNS, CDR2 SASEGT. The V and J ends lost 2 bases and 4 bases, in that order; junction bases with no gene match: 5. The CDR3 runs 16 residues. CDR3 DNA sequence: TGTGCCAGCAGTGAACTGGAGGGACAGGGGAATCAGCCCCAGCATTTT. It encodes CASSELEGQGNQPQHF.

This clonotype occurred many times. The V call is TRBV6-1, the J call TRBJ2-7; 8 bases are a match to TRBD1. CDR3 length equals 15 residues. V was clipped by 7 bases and J by 1 base; unmatched bases: 9. Germline V gene sequence: CDR1 MNHNS, CDR2 SASEGT. CDR3 sequence reads: CASTTGDRPSYEQYF. DNA for the CDR3: TGTGCCAGCACTACCGGGGACAGGCCGTCCTACGAGCAGTACTTC.